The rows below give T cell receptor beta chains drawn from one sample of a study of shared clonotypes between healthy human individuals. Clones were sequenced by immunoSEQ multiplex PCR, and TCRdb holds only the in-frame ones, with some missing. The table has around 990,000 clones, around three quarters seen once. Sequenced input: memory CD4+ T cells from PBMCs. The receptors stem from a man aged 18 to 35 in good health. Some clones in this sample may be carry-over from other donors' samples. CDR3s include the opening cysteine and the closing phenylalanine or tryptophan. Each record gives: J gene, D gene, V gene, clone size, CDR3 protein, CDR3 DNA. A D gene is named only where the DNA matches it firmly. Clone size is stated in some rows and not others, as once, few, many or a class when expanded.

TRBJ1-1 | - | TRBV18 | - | CASSPTMRGGTEAFF | TGTGCCAGCTCGCCTACCATGAGAGGAGGGACTGAAGCTTTCTTT
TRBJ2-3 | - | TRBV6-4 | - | CASPGQSTDTQYF | TGTGCCAGCCCCGGACAGAGCACAGATACGCAGTATTTT
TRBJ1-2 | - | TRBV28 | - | CASSTNYGYTF | TGTGCCAGCAGTACAAACTATGGCTACACCTTC
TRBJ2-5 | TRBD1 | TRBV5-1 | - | CASSLTQGVETQYF | TGCGCCAGCAGCCTGACCCAGGGGGTAGAGACCCAGTACTTC
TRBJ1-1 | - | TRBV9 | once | CASSAGTANTEAFF | TGTGCCAGCAGCGCCGGGACGGCGAACACTGAAGCTTTCTTT
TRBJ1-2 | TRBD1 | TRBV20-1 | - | CSASRGVGYTF | TGCAGTGCTAGCAGGGGGGTGGGCTACACCTTC
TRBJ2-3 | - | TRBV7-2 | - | CASSLVGTVNTDTQYF | TGTGCCAGCAGCTTAGTCGGGACGGTTAACACAGATACGCAGTATTTT
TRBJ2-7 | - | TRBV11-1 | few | CASKLDRSSYEQYF | TGTGCCAGCAAACTCGACAGGAGCTCCTACGAGCAGTACTTC
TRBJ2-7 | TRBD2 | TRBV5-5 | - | CASSFLGGSVGEQYF | TGTGCCAGCAGCTTTCTAGGCGGGAGTGTGGGCGAGCAGTACTTC
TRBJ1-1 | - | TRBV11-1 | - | CASSLEAANTEAFF | TGTGCCAGCAGCTTAGAGGCGGCGAACACTGAAGCTTTCTTT
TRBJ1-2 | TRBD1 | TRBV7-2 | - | CASSLNPGQAAYGYTF | TGTGCCAGCAGCCTTAACCCCGGACAGGCAGCATATGGCTACACCTTC
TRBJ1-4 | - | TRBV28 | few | CASSLGGEKLFF | TGTGCCAGCAGTTTAGGAGGGGAAAAACTGTTTTTT
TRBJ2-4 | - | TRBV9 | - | CASSRPSGQNIQYF | TGTGCCAGCAGCCGTCCTTCGGGCCAAAACATTCAGTACTTC
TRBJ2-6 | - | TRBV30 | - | CALLGSGANVLTF | TGTGCGCTTCTGGGATCTGGGGCCAACGTCCTGACTTTC
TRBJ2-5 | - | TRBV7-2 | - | CASSPQRETQYF | TGTGCCAGCAGCCCACAAAGGGAGACCCAGTACTTC
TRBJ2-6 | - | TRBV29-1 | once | CSASGVRANVLTF | TGCAGCGCCTCGGGGGTAAGGGCCAACGTCCTGACTTTC
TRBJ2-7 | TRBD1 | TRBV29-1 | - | CSAESTGYEQYF | TGCAGCGCCGAATCGACAGGGTACGAGCAGTACTTC
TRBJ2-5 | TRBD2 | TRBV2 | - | CASSEIAGTQYF | TGTGCCAGCAGTGAAATAGCGGGAACCCAGTACTTC
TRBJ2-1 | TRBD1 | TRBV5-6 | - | CASSSLTGESRYNEQFF | TGTGCCAGCAGCTCCCTTACAGGGGAAAGTAGGTACAATGAGCAGTTCTTC
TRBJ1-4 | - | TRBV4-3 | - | CASSPTTKNEKLFF | TGCGCCAGCAGCCCGACCACAAAGAATGAAAAACTGTTTTTT
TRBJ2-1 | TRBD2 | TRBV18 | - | CASSPVIAGVREQFF | TGTGCCAGCTCACCAGTAATAGCGGGAGTAAGGGAGCAGTTCTTC
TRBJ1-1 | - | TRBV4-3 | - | CASSQVVAGPEAFF | TGCGCCAGCAGCCAAGTGGTGGCGGGACCTGAAGCTTTCTTT
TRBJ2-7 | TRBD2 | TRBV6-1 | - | CASTVGPAGQYEQYF | TGTGCCAGCACCGTGGGACCAGCGGGGCAATACGAGCAGTACTTC
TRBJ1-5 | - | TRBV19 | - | CASNRQRSSGPQHF | TGTGCCAGTAATCGGCAGAGGAGTTCCGGGCCCCAGCATTTT
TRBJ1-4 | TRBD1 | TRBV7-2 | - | CASSLGQGDEEKLFF | TGTGCCAGCAGCTTAGGACAGGGCGACGAGGAAAAACTGTTTTTT
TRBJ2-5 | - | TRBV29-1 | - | CSVSDRRGQETQYF | TGCAGCGTTTCAGACAGGCGGGGGCAGGAGACCCAGTACTTC
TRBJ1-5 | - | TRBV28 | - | CASSLRPIQPQHF | TGTGCCAGCAGTTTGCGTCCCATTCAGCCCCAGCATTTT
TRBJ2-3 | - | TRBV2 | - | CASSEARGVGSDTQYF | TGTGCCAGCAGTGAAGCGAGGGGAGTGGGCTCAGATACGCAGTATTTT
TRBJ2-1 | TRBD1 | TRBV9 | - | CASSVAGQGYNEQFF | TGTGCCAGCAGCGTAGCCGGACAGGGCTACAATGAGCAGTTCTTC
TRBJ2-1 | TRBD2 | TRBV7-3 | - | CASSWASGQYNEQFF | TGTGCCAGCAGCTGGGCTAGCGGGCAATACAATGAGCAGTTCTTC
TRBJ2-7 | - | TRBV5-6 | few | CASSFGRGEGEQYF | TGTGCCAGCAGCTTCGGCAGGGGGGAAGGTGAGCAGTACTTC
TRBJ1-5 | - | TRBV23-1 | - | CASSSGGDSEPQHF | TGCGCCAGCAGTTCCGGGGGTGACTCGGAGCCCCAGCATTTT
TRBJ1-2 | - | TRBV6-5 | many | CASSSGSYGYTF | TGTGCCAGCAGTTCAGGCAGCTATGGCTACACCTTC
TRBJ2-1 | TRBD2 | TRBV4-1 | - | CASSQKGTSGRSGVEQFF | TGCGCCAGCAGCCAGAAAGGGACTAGCGGGAGGTCGGGGGTTGAGCAGTTCTTC
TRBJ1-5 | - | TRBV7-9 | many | CASSVLDGQPQHF | TGTGCCAGCAGCGTTCTCGACGGCCAGCCCCAGCATTTT
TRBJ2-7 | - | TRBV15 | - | CATSRAGYRSSPLGGEQYF | TGTGCCACCAGCAGAGCGGGCTACAGGAGTAGCCCGTTGGGAGGCGAGCAGTACTTC
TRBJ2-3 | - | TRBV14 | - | CATRRGQGFADTQYF | TGTGCCACCAGGCGGGGCCAAGGATTCGCAGATACGCAGTATTTT
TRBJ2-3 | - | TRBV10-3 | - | CAISDSRDTDTQYF | TGTGCCATCAGTGACTCGAGAGACACAGATACGCAGTATTTT
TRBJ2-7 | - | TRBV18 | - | CASSPQGYLYEQYF | TGTGCCAGCTCACCACAGGGCTACCTCTACGAGCAGTACTTC
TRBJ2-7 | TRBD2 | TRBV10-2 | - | CASRRAGGNYEQYF | TGCGCCAGTCGACGAGCGGGAGGGAACTACGAGCAGTACTTC
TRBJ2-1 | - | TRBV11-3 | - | CASSPSRLSSYNEQFF | TGTGCCAGCAGCCCTTCCCGTTTAAGCTCCTACAATGAGCAGTTCTTC
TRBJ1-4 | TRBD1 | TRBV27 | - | CASGGTGRNEKLFF | TGTGCCAGCGGAGGGACAGGGAGGAATGAAAAACTGTTTTTT
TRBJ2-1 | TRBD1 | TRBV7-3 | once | CASSSTPGQPFFF | TGTGCCAGCAGCTCGACTCCGGGACAGCCCTTCTTCTTC